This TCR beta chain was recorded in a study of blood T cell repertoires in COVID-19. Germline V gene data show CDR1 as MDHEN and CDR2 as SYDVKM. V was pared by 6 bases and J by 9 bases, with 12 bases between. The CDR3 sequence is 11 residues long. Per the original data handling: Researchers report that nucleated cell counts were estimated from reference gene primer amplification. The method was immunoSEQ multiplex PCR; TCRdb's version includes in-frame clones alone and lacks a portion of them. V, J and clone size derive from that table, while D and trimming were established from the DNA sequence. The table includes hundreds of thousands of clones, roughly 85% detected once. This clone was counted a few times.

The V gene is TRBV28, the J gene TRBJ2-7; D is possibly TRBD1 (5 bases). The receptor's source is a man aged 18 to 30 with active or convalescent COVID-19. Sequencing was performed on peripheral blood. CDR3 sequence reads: CASRGIRGQYF. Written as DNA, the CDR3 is TGTGCCAGCAGGGGTATTAGGGGGCAGTACTTC.